A single sample gave rise to the 10 T cell receptor beta chains below, sequenced in a study of blood T cell repertoires in COVID-19 (dated by TCRdb to 2018 to 2021). The library was generated by the immunoSEQ multiplex PCR assay. Sourced from immuneACCESS, this table was stored by TCRdb with only in-frame sequences that have V and J called. A share of the clones is absent; for the studies checked, an unresolved V gene accounts for under half, and the remainder has no known explanation. For this sample the table gives under 300,000 clones, of which 70% to 90% were detected only once. The top ten clones comprise roughly 2.5% of the sample. What was sequenced was PBMCs or T cells enriched from blood (not recorded which). The receptors were gathered from a woman in her 40s with acute COVID-19.

The CDR3 is CSVGTGGFSTEAFF. The CDR3, as DNA: TGCAGCGTTGGGACAGGGGGATTTAGCACTGAAGCTTTCTTT. The V gene is TRBV29-1, the J gene TRBJ1-1, with TRBD1 matching 10 bases. Germline assignment: CDR1 SQVTM and CDR2 ANQGSEA. The V gene end was trimmed by 4 bases and the J gene end by 4 bases; junction bases not matched to a gene: 6. The CDR3 runs 14 residues.

This chain uses TRBV10-1 with TRBJ1-1; no firm D call. V was cut by 5 bases and J by 2 bases, with 9 bases left in between. Germline CDR1 WNHNN, CDR2 SYGVQD (reference sequence). The length of the CDR3 is 13 residues. The CDR3 reads CASSRTRNTEAFF. DNA of the CDR3: TGCGCCAGCAGTCGAACTCGAAACACTGAAGCTTTCTTT.

The rearrangement joins TRBV3-1 (or the pseudogene TRBV3-2) to TRBJ2-7; a possible D gene is TRBD1 (5 bases). Germline V gene sequence: CDR1 LGHDT, CDR2 YNNKEL (reference sequence). V lost 0 bases and J 7 bases, leaving 22 bases between the germline ends. The length of the CDR3 is 17 residues. The CDR3 sequence: CASSQEGQGQFVGEQYF. CDR3 coding DNA: TGTGCCAGCAGCCAAGAGGGGCAGGGTCAGTTCGTGGGTGAGCAGTACTTC.

This sequence joins TRBV9 and TRBJ1-2; TRBD1 might be the D (6 bases). V gave up 0 bases and J gave up 5 bases, with 11 bases separating them. Per germline, CDR1 SGDLS and CDR2 YYNGEE. The CDR3 runs to 14 residues. CDR3 DNA: TGTGCCAGCAGCGTAGACCGGGGGGCGTATGGCTACACCTTC. Translating it yields CASSVDRGAYGYTF.

CDR3 in DNA: TGTGCCAGCAGTTACGAGGGACAGTTGCCCGGGGCTTTCTTT. As protein: CASSYEGQLPGAFF. The V gene is TRBV6-5, the J gene TRBJ1-1; 7 bases line up with TRBD1. With 2 bases clipped from V and 11 bases from J, the junction kept 11 bases outside the gene matches. The CDR3 totals 14 residues. Germline V lookup: CDR1 MNHEY, CDR2 SVGAGI.

This clone appeared a single time. V gene TRBV6-5 combines with J gene TRBJ1-6; 8 bases are shared with TRBD1. Germline V CDR1 and CDR2: MNHEY, SVGAGI. The CDR3 is 14 residues long. V gave up 6 bases and J gave up 14 bases; unmatched junction bases: 12. CDR3 coding DNA: TGTGCCAGCAGATCACAGGGGGACGTCAAGGCCCTCCACTTT. Translated, it gives CASRSQGDVKALHF.

This clone was counted only a few times. This chain links TRBV6-5 with TRBJ1-6; D remains unclear. CDR1 and CDR2 (germline): MNHEY, SVGAGI. The CDR3 length is 14 residues. Deletions cut 7 bases from V and 0 bases from J, with 7 bases between. As DNA, the CDR3 is TGTGCCAGCACCACAACCTCCTATAATTCACCCCTCCACTTT. This gives the protein CASTTTSYNSPLHF.

This clone was seen a single time. The chain carries TRBV30 and TRBJ2-2; D possibly corresponds to TRBD1 (5 bases). The length of the CDR3 is 13 residues. V was pared by 3 bases and J by 4 bases, with 9 bases between. Germline V gives CDR1 GTSNPN, CDR2 SVGIG (reference sequence). CDR3 sequence (DNA): TGTGCCTGGAGGACAGACACCACCGGGGAGCTGTTTTTT. Protein product: CAWRTDTTGELFF.

The rearrangement uses TRBV2 and TRBJ1-4, with D unclear. The CDR3 totals 14 residues. Trimming pared 6 bases from V and 0 bases from J, leaving 8 bases between. The germline V gene encodes CDR1 SNHLY and CDR2 FYNNEI. The CDR3, as DNA: TGTGCCAGCAGCTTCGTTGCAACTAATGAAAAACTGTTTTTT. It specifies CASSFVATNEKLFF. Supplemented by reference TRBV2 and TRBJ1-4, the full variable domain reads EPEVTQTPSHQVTQMGQEVILRCVPISNHLYFYWYRQILGQKVEFLVSFYNNEISEKSEIFDDQFSVERPDGSNFTLKIRSTKLEDSAMYFCASSFVATNEKLFFGSGTQLSVL.

This chain uses TRBV11-3 with TRBJ1-3, with a possible D match to TRBD1 (5 bases). The CDR3 is 16 residues long. The germline V and J ends were trimmed by 5 bases and 0 bases, with 14 bases remaining between them. Germline loops: CDR1 SGHNT, CDR2 YENEEA. CDR3 region: CASSLGDGSSGNTIYF. CDR3 in DNA: TGTGCCAGCAGCCTGGGGGACGGGAGCTCTGGAAACACCATATATTTT.